A selection of T cell receptor beta chains follows, all from one sample in a study of CD8+ T cells in alopecia areata. TCRdb's table, derived via immunoSEQ multiplex PCR, lists solely in-frame clones and lacks some. The table includes 130,000 or so clones, 45% to 50% detected once. Sample: NKG2D-low CD8+ T cells sorted from blood. The origin of the receptors is a human donor with alopecia areata. Both conserved end residues are part of each CDR3. A D gene is named only where the DNA matches it firmly. A row's size may be missing; if present it is once, few, many or a size class.

>.|.|TRBJ2-1|TRBV27
TGTGCCAGCAGGCAGGGGCATGAGCAGTTCTTC
CASRQGHEQFF
>.|.|TRBJ1-1|TRBV4-1
TGCGCCAGCAGCCAAGGGGGGTTTGGAGCTTTCTTT
CASSQGGFGAFF
>few|.|TRBJ1-5|TRBV29-1
TGCAGCGTTCAAGGGGCAGGGCAGCCCCAGCATTTT
CSVQGAGQPQHF
>.|TRBD1|TRBJ2-2|TRBV27
TGTGCCAGCAGTTTAGGGGGGACAGGGCTGGCCGGGGAGCTGTTTTTT
CASSLGGTGLAGELFF
>.|.|TRBJ2-3|TRBV29-1
TGCAGCGTTGACGAGGGGCTGACAGATACGCAGTATTTT
CSVDEGLTDTQYF
>few|.|TRBJ2-3|TRBV29-1
TGCAGCTCGACCGAGTACACAGATACGCAGTATTTT
CSSTEYTDTQYF
>.|.|TRBJ2-1|TRBV30
TGTGCCTGGAGCGGTAATGAGCAGTTCTTC
CAWSGNEQFF
>.|TRBD1|TRBJ2-1|TRBV6-1
TGTGCCAGCAGTCATCAGACAGGGGGCAATGAGCAGTTCTTC
CASSHQTGGNEQFF
>few|.|TRBJ2-6|TRBV29-1
TGCAGCGTTGAAGACGGGAGATATTATGACTCTGGGGCCAACGTCCTGACTTTC
CSVEDGRYYDSGANVLTF
>.|.|TRBJ1-1|TRBV9
TGTGCCAGCAGGCGAAGGGGTGGGGACACTGAAGCTTTCTTT
CASRRRGGDTEAFF
>few|.|TRBJ1-1|TRBV27
TGTGCCAGCAGCTCATCCATGGACACTGAAGCTTTCTTT
CASSSSMDTEAFF
>few|.|TRBJ2-1|TRBV6-5
TGTGCCAGCAGTTACTCGGCCAGCGGATTCAACAATGAGCAGTTCTTC
CASSYSASGFNNEQFF
>.|TRBD1|TRBJ1-1|TRBV7-9
TGTGCCAGCAGCCCAGGGGGGGCTGAAGCTTTCTTT
CASSPGGAEAFF
>once|TRBD1|TRBJ2-3|TRBV6-5
TGTGCCAGCAGTTATAAGGCCGGGACAGGCACAGATACGCAGTATTTT
CASSYKAGTGTDTQYF
>.|.|TRBJ2-1|TRBV11-3
TGTGCCAGCAGTTACTCGACCGATACCTACAATGAGCAGTTCTTC
CASSYSTDTYNEQFF
>.|.|TRBJ2-1|TRBV11-2
TGTGCCAGCGGGGCAACCTACAATGAGCAGTTCTTC
CASGATYNEQFF
>.|.|TRBJ1-2|TRBV7-9
TGTGCCAGCAGCGGGGGACATTGGGGCTATGGCTACACCTTC
CASSGGHWGYGYTF
>.|.|TRBJ1-1|TRBV29-1
TGCAGCGTCGCTCCGGGGGAGCAAGCTTTCTTT
CSVAPGEQAFF
>.|TRBD1|TRBJ1-1|TRBV29-1
TGCAGCGTGATCCGGGACAGGTATAGTAGGGACACTGAAGCTTTCTTT
CSVIRDRYSRDTEAFF
>.|.|TRBJ2-1|TRBV29-1
TGCAGCGCTCAAGAGACCCCCACGACCTACAATGAGCAGTTCTTC
CSAQETPTTYNEQFF
>.|.|TRBJ1-3|TRBV29-1
TGCAGCGTTGAAGTGGGGGGCAGGTCCAAAGGAAACACCATATATTTT
CSVEVGGRSKGNTIYF
>.|.|TRBJ2-3|TRBV28
TGTGCCAGCAGTCTGGGCGGATCTAACACAGATACGCAGTATTTT
CASSLGGSNTDTQYF
>.|.|TRBJ2-6|TRBV30
TGTGCCTGGACCTCTCCTGGTGGACACTCTGGGGCCAACGTCCTGACTTTC
CAWTSPGGHSGANVLTF
>once|TRBD1|TRBJ2-5|TRBV7-9
TGTGCCAGCAGCTTAGTTGGACAGGGGGCCGAGACCCAGTACTTC
CASSLVGQGAETQYF
>.|TRBD1|TRBJ2-2|TRBV30
TGTGCAGGGACAGGGTACACCGGGGAGCTGTTTTTT
CAGTGYTGELFF
>.|.|TRBJ2-7|TRBV7-9
TGTGCCAGCACCCCCGGGATATACGAGCAGTACTTC
CASTPGIYEQYF
>.|TRBD2|TRBJ2-2|TRBV30
TGTGCCTGGAGCTGGTCGGGAGGTGGGGAGCTGTTTTTT
CAWSWSGGGELFF
>.|.|TRBJ2-7|TRBV28
TGTGCCAGCAGTCTCCCGGGTAATGTGGGCGAGCAGTACTTC
CASSLPGNVGEQYF
>.|TRBD2|TRBJ2-2|TRBV13
TGTGCCAGCAGCTCGGGACTAGAGACCGGGGAGCTGTTTTTT
CASSSGLETGELFF
>.|TRBD2|TRBJ2-5|TRBV10-3
TGTGCCATCAGTGAGCTTGGTACTAGCGGGGGGCCCCTGAGAGAGACCCAGTACTTC
CAISELGTSGGPLRETQYF
>.|.|TRBJ1-5|TRBV27
TGTGCCAGCGGGAGGCTCGGTCAGCCCCAGCATTTT
CASGRLGQPQHF
>.|TRBD2|TRBJ2-1|TRBV30
TGTGCCTGGAGTGCTAGCGGGGCTGACAATGAGCAGTTCTTC
CAWSASGADNEQFF
>.|.|TRBJ2-1|TRBV6-4
TGTGCCAGCAGTCCAGGAGGGCCCGAATACAATGAGCAGTTCTTC
CASSPGGPEYNEQFF
>.|.|TRBJ2-2|TRBV29-1
TGCAGCGTTGAACAACTGGCTACCGGGGAGCTGTTTTTT
CSVEQLATGELFF
>few|.|TRBJ1-1|TRBV27
TGTGCCAGCAGTACCAGGAGTGAAGCTTTCTTT
CASSTRSEAFF
>.|.|TRBJ2-1|TRBV6-1
TGTGCCAGCAGTAAAACAGGGGACGGAGGGTATGAGCAGTTCTTC
CASSKTGDGGYEQFF
>.|.|TRBJ2-6|TRBV4-3
TGCGCCAGCAGCCTATTCGACGCCTCTGGGGCCAACGTCCTGACTTTC
CASSLFDASGANVLTF
>few|.|TRBJ2-7|TRBV25-1
TGTGCCAGCAGTGAAGGGGGGCAGGGGGACTCATACGAGCAGTACTTC
CASSEGGQGDSYEQYF
>.|.|TRBJ2-1|TRBV27
TGTGCCAGCAGTTACCCGACAGCCAATGAGCAGTTCTTC
CASSYPTANEQFF
>.|TRBD1|TRBJ2-2|TRBV2
TGTGCCAGCCGGGACAGTAACACCGGGGAGCTGTTTTTT
CASRDSNTGELFF
>few|TRBD1|TRBJ2-1|TRBV29-1
TGCAGCGAAACGGGACAGCGCAATGAGCAGTTCTTC
CSETGQRNEQFF
>.|TRBD1|TRBJ2-2|TRBV7-8
TGTGCCAGCAGCTTCAGGACAGGGTCAAACACCGGGGAGCTGTTTTTT
CASSFRTGSNTGELFF
>few|.|TRBJ2-1|TRBV28
TGTGCCAGGCCGACTAGGTGCAATGAGCAGTTCTTC
CARPTRCNEQFF
>.|.|TRBJ2-1|TRBV27
TGTGCCAGCAGCACACGGAGGGGTGAGCAGTTCTTC
CASSTRRGEQFF